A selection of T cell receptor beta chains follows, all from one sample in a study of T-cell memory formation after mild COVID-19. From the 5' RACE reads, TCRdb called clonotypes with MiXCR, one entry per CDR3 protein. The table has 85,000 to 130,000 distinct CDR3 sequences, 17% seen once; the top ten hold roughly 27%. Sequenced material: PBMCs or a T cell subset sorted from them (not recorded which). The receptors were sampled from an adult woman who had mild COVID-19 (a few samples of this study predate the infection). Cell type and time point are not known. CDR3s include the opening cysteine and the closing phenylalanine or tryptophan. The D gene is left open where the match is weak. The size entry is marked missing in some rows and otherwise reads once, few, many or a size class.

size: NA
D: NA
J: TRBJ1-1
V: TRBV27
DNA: TGTGCCAGCAGGGGTTCTACATCGGCTGAAGCTTTCTTT
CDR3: CASRGSTSAEAFF

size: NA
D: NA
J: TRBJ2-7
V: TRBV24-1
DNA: TGTGCCACCAGTGAACATTCGGGTCTCGAGCAGTACTTC
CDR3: CATSEHSGLEQYF

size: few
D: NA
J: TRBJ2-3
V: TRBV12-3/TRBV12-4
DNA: TGTGCCAGCAGTTTAATTGGAGATCCCACAGATACGCAGTATTTT
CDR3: CASSLIGDPTDTQYF

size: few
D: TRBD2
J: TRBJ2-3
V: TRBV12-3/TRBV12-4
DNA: TGTGCCAGCAGTTTACTAGCGGGTTTCACAGATACGCAGTATTTT
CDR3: CASSLLAGFTDTQYF

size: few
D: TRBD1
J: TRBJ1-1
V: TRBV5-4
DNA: TGTGCCAGCAGCCCATCAGGGGGCCTATATACTGAAGCTTTCTTT
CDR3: CASSPSGGLYTEAFF

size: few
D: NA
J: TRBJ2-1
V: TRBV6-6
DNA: TGTGCCAGCAAGGGGTCCCAGGGCTACAATGAGCAGTTCTTC
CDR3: CASKGSQGYNEQFF

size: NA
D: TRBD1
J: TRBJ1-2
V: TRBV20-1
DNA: TGCAGTGCTAGAGATATGAAGAGGGACAGTGGCGGCTACACCTTC
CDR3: CSARDMKRDSGGYTF

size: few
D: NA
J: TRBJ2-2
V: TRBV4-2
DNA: TGTGCCAGCAGCCAAAGCGTAGCGGGACAGATCACCGGGGAGCTGTTTTTT
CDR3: CASSQSVAGQITGELFF

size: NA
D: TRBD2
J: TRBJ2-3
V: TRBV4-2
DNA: TGTGCCAGCAGCCCACTAGCGGGAGGGCCATGGGATACGCAGTATTTT
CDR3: CASSPLAGGPWDTQYF

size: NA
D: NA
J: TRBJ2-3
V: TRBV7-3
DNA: TGTGCCAGCAGCTTAATCTCGGCTATCACTAGCACAGATACGCAGTATTTT
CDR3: CASSLISAITSTDTQYF

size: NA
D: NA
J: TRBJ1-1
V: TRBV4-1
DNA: TGCGCCAGCAGCCTCGATCCGGGACAGAACACTGAAGCTTTCTTT
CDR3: CASSLDPGQNTEAFF

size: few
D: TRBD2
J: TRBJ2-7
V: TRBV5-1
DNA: TGCGCCAGCCGTCATGGGCGGGAGAGCTCCTACGAGCAGTACTTC
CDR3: CASRHGRESSYEQYF

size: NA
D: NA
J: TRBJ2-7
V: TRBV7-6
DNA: TGTGCCAGCAGCACTGGGGGTGACTACGAGCAGTACTTC
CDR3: CASSTGGDYEQYF

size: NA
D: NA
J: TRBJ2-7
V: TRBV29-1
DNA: TGCAGCGTTGAAAGTCCCCAATTCGACACCTCCTACGAGCAGTACTTC
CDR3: CSVESPQFDTSYEQYF

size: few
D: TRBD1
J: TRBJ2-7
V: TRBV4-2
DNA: TGTGCCAGCAGCTTCCGGGACAGGGGTCCCTACGAGCAGTACTTC
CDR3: CASSFRDRGPYEQYF

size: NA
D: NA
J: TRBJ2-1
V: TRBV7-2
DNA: TGTGCCAGCAGCTTACTAGACGTACCACGCCTCAATGAGCAGTTCTTC
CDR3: CASSLLDVPRLNEQFF

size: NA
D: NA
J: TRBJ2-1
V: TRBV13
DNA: TGTGCCAGCAGCCAAACAACTGATGAGCAGTTCTTC
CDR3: CASSQTTDEQFF

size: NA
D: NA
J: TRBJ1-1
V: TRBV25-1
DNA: TGTTCCAGCAGTGACACGTCTGGGGAAGCTTTCTTT
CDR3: CSSSDTSGEAFF

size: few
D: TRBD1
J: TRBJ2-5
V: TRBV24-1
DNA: TGTGCCACCAGTGAGCCGACAGGGATCGAGGGCGTGGAGACCCAGTACTTC
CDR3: CATSEPTGIEGVETQYF

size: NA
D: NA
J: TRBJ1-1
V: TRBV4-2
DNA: TGTGCCAGCAGCCAAGCTGCTGGCCAGCCTGAAGCTTTCTTT
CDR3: CASSQAAGQPEAFF

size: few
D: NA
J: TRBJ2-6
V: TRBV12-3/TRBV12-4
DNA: TGTGCCAGCAGTTCCCTAAACTTAGGGGCCAACGTCCTGACTTTC
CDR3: CASSSLNLGANVLTF

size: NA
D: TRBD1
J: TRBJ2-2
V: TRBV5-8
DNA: TGTGCCAGCAGCCAGTCGGGGACAGGGTCCTCCGGGGAGCTGTTTTTT
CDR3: CASSQSGTGSSGELFF

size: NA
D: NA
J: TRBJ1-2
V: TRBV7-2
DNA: TGTGCCAGCAGCTTAGGATGGGGGCTAGACTATGGCTACACCTTC
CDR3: CASSLGWGLDYGYTF

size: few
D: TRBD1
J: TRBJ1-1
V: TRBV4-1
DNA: TGCGCCAGCAGCCAAGACACAGGGGGCATTAGGACTGAAGCTTTCTTT
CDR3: CASSQDTGGIRTEAFF

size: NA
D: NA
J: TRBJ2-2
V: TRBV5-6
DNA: TGTGCCAGCAGCTTTCGGGTCGGGGAGCTGTTTTTT
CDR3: CASSFRVGELFF

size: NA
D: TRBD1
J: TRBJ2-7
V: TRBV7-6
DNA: TGTGCCAGCAGCTTAGGGCCGGGACAGGGAACCTACGAGCAGTACTTC
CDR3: CASSLGPGQGTYEQYF

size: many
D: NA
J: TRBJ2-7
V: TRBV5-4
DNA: TGTGCCAGCAGCGTCCGGGACGCCTACGAGCAGTACTTC
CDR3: CASSVRDAYEQYF

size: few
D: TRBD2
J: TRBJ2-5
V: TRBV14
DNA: TGTGCCAGCAGCCAATATACTAGCGGGGGGGCAGAGACCCAGTACTTC
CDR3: CASSQYTSGGAETQYF

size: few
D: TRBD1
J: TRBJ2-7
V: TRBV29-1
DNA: TGCAGCGTTGGGTCTGGGACAGGGTACCACGAGCAGTACTTC
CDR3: CSVGSGTGYHEQYF

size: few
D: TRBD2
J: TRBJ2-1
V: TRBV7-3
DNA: TGTGCCAGCAGCTTAGTAGGACTAGCGGGGAATGAGCAGTTCTTC
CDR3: CASSLVGLAGNEQFF

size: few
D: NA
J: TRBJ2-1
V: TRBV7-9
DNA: TGTGCCAGCAGAACTTTCTCCTATGAGCAGTTCTTC
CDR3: CASRTFSYEQFF

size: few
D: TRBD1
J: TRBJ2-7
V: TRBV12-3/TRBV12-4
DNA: TGTGCCAGCAGTCTGGGGACAGTTTACGAGCAGTACTTC
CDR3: CASSLGTVYEQYF

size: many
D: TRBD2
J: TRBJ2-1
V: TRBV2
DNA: TGTGCCAGCTTGGGAGCGGGGGGGTTAAATGAGCAGTTCTTC
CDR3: CASLGAGGLNEQFF

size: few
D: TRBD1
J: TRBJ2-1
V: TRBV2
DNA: TGTGCCAGCAGCACCTCGGGACAGGGTTACGAGCAGTTCTTC
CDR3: CASSTSGQGYEQFF

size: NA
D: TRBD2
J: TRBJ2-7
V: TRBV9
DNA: TGTGCCAGCAGCGTAGCTAGCGGGAGCGGTGAGCAGTACTTC
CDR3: CASSVASGSGEQYF

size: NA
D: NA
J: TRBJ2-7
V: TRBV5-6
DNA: TGTGCCAGCAGCATCTGGACGGGGAACTCCTACGAGCAGTACTTC
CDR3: CASSIWTGNSYEQYF

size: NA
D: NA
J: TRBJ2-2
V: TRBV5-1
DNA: TGCGCCAGCAGCCCCTCTGGGGAGCTGTTTTTT
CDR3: CASSPSGELFF

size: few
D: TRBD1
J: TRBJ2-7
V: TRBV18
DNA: TGTGCCAGTCGGGACAGCACCTACGAGCAGTACTTC
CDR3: CASRDSTYEQYF

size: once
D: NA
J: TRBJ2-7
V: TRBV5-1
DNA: TGCGCCAGCAGCCTCCCTTCGCTTGCGTACGAGCAGTACTTC
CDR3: CASSLPSLAYEQYF

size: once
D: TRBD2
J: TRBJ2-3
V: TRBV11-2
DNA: TGTGCCAGCAGCAACCCTAGCGGGGGCACAGATACGCAGTATTTT
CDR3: CASSNPSGGTDTQYF

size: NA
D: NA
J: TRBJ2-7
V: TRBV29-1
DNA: TGCAGCGTTGGCGTAGGGGGAGGCTACGAGCAGTACTTC
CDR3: CSVGVGGGYEQYF

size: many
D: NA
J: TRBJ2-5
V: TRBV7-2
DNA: TGTGCCAGCAGCTTAGACACCCGGTACCAAGAGACCCAGTACTTC
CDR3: CASSLDTRYQETQYF

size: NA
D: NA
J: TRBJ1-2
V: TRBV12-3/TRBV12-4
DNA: TGTGCCAGCAGTTTAGATACAGGGTACGGCTACACCTTC
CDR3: CASSLDTGYGYTF